The T cell receptor (beta chain) described here comes from a study of yellow fever vaccine responses in identical twins (dated by TCRdb to the late 2010s). Concerning the study at large: Focusing on identical twins, the study followed the T cell clones that responded to the vaccine, and did so with precision.

V gives up 4 bases and J gives up 2 bases, and the segment between their germline ends measures 8 bases. The CDR3, from cysteine to phenylalanine, totals 14 residues. The sequence is cut down to CDR3 DNA, 42 bases in frame from base 1. Remarks on this clonotype: What this receptor recognizes is not known. No much larger clone is present one base from it, and per-base qualities are unavailable.

The library was produced with RT-PCR. Sequencing instrument: Illumina HiSeq 2500. TCRdb itself trimmed the public reads at Q25 with fastp, ran MiXCR and retained productive beta chains. Merged by CDR3 protein, the rows form single entries marked with the most common genes and DNA. The sample records about 20,000 distinct CDR3 sequences, roughly three quarters of which are singletons. The ten largest clones capture 2% to 2.5% of the sample. Overall results and qualifications from the work: The T cell response to vaccination in identical twins was reported by the authors to appear partly convergent and partly personalized.

Recombination connected TRBV12-3 or TRBV12-4 to TRBJ2-2; possibly the D gene is TRBD1, per 6 matching bases. The sequencing used T cells from blood (PBMCs), unsorted or a sorted subset (not recorded which), collected before or after yellow fever vaccination (not recorded which). The clonotype comes from a woman under 30 who received the yellow fever vaccine. Donor details come from another sample of the same person, matched by shared clones. The DNA is TGTGCCAGCAGTTCACAGGGTAACACCGGGGAGCTGTTTTTT. Its translation is CASSSQGNTGELFF.